Detailed here is one T cell receptor (beta chain). Its antigen remains unknown. The source of the sample is a study of shared clonotypes between healthy human individuals. In the study overall: Three CD4 naive, three CD4 memory, two CD8 naive and one CD8 memory plate were used per donor. Study-level results: Clonotypes shared by all four donors outscored non-shared clonotypes in generation probability.

Nashville, Tennessee was home to all donors, each a Caucasian adult. For every subset, genomic DNA was evenly distributed across several immunoSEQ plates. The method was immunoSEQ multiplex PCR; TCRdb's version includes in-frame clones alone and lacks a portion of them. This table has approximately 320,000 clones, roughly 84% appearing once. The receptor was derived from a young man in good health. Sample: memory CD8+ T cells sorted from blood. Subset reported: CD45RO+ cells pooled with CCR7-negative TemRA cells.

The CDR3 bases are TGCAGCGTTGAAAAGGGGCTCCGGACCCCGGGGGAGACCCAGTACTTC. Translated: CSVEKGLRTPGETQYF. The V call is TRBV29-1, the J call TRBJ2-5; the D call may be TRBD1 or TRBD2 (5 bases each). This CDR3 spans 16 amino acids. Germline V gives CDR1 SQVTM, CDR2 ANQGSEA. The V gene lost 2 bases and the J gene lost 5 bases, with 21 bases spanning the gap.